This T cell receptor (beta chain) was observed in a study of post-analysis software for immune sequencing data. Whole-study context: Patients with relapsing-remitting, secondary progressive and progressive-relapsing multiple sclerosis courses were all represented.

Study-level points and caveats: Strong co-clustering by F measure linked samples that shared a preparation batch. Controls had significantly higher normalized Chao1 diversity than multiple sclerosis patients. Roughly five TRBV segments were significantly more frequent in patients than in controls. TRBV5-6, TRBV5-1 and TRBV20-1 were among these segments.

Researchers reported that TCR beta cDNA libraries carried unique molecular identifiers. There were about 0.85 to 10 million T cells, and about 500,000 cDNA molecules came from them. One entry per CDR3 protein results from TCRdb running MiXCR on the PCR reads. The repertoire holds approximately 460,000 distinct CDR3 sequences, with roughly 45% as singletons. V lost 0 bases, J lost 10 bases, and 11 bases lay in between. The V gene's germline CDR1 is SEHNR and CDR2 FQNEAQ (reference sequence). CDR3 length equals 13 residues. Concerning this clonotype itself: The antigen is not known.

The receptor comes from a girl under 18 with multiple sclerosis. The source material was blood. The chain joins TRBV7-9 to TRBJ2-3; D could derive from TRBD1 or TRBD2 (5 bases each). The CDR3 region has the DNA TGTGCCAGCAGCTTAGCAGGGACGGGTCCGCAGTATTTT. It translates to CASSLAGTGPQYF. Based on the CDR3 plus reference TRBV7-9 and TRBJ2-3, the full variable domain is DTGVSQNPRHKITKRGQNVTFRCDPISEHNRLYWYRQTLGQGPEFLTYFQNEAQLEKSRLLSDRFSAERPKGSFSTLEIQRTEQGDSAMYLCASSLAGTGPQYFGPGTRLTVL.